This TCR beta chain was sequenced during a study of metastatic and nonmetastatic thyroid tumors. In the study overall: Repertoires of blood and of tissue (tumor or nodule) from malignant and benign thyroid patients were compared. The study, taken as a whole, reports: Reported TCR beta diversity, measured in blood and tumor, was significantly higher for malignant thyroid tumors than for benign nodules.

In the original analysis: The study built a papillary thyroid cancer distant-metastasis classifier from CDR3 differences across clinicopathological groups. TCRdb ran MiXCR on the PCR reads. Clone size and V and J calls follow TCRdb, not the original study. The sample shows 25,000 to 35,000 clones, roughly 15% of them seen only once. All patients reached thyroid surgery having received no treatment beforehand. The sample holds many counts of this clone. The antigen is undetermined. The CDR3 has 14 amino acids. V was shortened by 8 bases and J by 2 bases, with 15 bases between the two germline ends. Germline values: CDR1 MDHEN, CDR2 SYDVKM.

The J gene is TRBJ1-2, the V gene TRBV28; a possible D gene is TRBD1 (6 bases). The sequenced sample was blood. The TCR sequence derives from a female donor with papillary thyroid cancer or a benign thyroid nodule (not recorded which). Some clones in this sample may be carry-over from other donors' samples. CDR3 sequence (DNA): TGTGCCAGCTACATTGGGAGGGGGAACTATGGCTACACCTTC. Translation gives CASYIGRGNYGYTF.